A selection of T cell receptor beta chains follows, all from one sample in a study of graft-versus-host responses after intestinal transplantation. Some clones are missing from TCRdb's copy, which holds only in-frame ones; the method was immunoSEQ multiplex PCR. The data show 71,000 or so clones, 80% to 95% seen once. For these TCRs, the target antigens are not known. The sequencing here drew on unstimulated CD8+ T cells sorted from spleen or lymph node cells, taken before intestinal transplant. The source is a human donor who received an intestinal transplant. CDR3s include the opening cysteine and the closing phenylalanine or tryptophan. Each record gives: J gene, D gene, V gene, clone size, CDR3 DNA, CDR3 protein. D genes are given only for firm matches. Where a row states a size, it is once, few, many or the class of an expanded clone; other rows omit it.

j_call: TRBJ1-2; d_call: .; v_call: TRBV7-3; clone_size: .; cdr3_nt: TGTGCCAGCAGCCCAGTTCCGGGACACCTCTATGGCTACACCTTC; cdr3_aa: CASSPVPGHLYGYTF
j_call: TRBJ2-2; d_call: .; v_call: TRBV10-3; clone_size: once; cdr3_nt: TGTGCCATCAACGAGGTAGGTGGGGGGGCAACCGGGGAGCTGTTTTTT; cdr3_aa: CAINEVGGGATGELFF
j_call: TRBJ2-3; d_call: .; v_call: TRBV7-3; clone_size: .; cdr3_nt: TGTGCCAGCAGCTCCTACCCTATCACAGATACGCAGTATTTT; cdr3_aa: CASSSYPITDTQYF
j_call: TRBJ2-1; d_call: .; v_call: TRBV15; clone_size: .; cdr3_nt: TGTGCCACCAGCAGTAGCAATTCCTACAATGAGCAGTTCTTC; cdr3_aa: CATSSSNSYNEQFF
j_call: TRBJ2-5; d_call: TRBD2; v_call: TRBV9; clone_size: .; cdr3_nt: TGTGCCAGCAGCTCTAGCGGGGTTTATCAAGAGACCCAGTACTTC; cdr3_aa: CASSSSGVYQETQYF
j_call: TRBJ1-2; d_call: .; v_call: TRBV13; clone_size: .; cdr3_nt: TGTGCCAGCAGCCATCATAACAGAGGGGGCTACACCTTC; cdr3_aa: CASSHHNRGGYTF
j_call: TRBJ1-1; d_call: .; v_call: TRBV4-2; clone_size: .; cdr3_nt: TGTGCCAGCAGCCAGCTCGGACACCCCGAAGCTTTCTTT; cdr3_aa: CASSQLGHPEAFF
j_call: TRBJ2-7; d_call: TRBD1; v_call: TRBV7-9; clone_size: once; cdr3_nt: TGTGCCAGCAGCTTAGGAGGGACAGGGGAGTCCTACGAGCAGTACTTC; cdr3_aa: CASSLGGTGESYEQYF
j_call: TRBJ1-2; d_call: .; v_call: TRBV19; clone_size: .; cdr3_nt: TGTGCCAGTACTGGTGAGACAGACTATGGCTACACCTTC; cdr3_aa: CASTGETDYGYTF
j_call: TRBJ1-1; d_call: TRBD1; v_call: TRBV5-4; clone_size: once; cdr3_nt: TGTGCCAGCAGCCAGACAGGGATTGGCACTGAAGCTTTCTTT; cdr3_aa: CASSQTGIGTEAFF